Listed below are T cell receptor beta chains from one sample, sequenced in a study of breast tumors, draining lymph nodes, adjacent tissues. TCRdb analysed the multiplex PCR reads with MiXCR anew, one entry per CDR3 protein. The data contain 20,000 or so distinct CDR3 sequences, around two fifths of them singletons. The sequenced sample consisted of breast tumor tissue. The receptors derive from a female donor with breast cancer. Some clones in this sample may be carry-over from other donors' samples. Each CDR3 is given with its conserved first and last residue. Fields, in order: J gene, D gene, clone size, CDR3 length, V gene, CDR3 protein, CDR3 DNA. The D gene is left open where the match is weak. The listing skips clone size in some rows; elsewhere it reads once, few, many or a size class.

TRBJ2-7	-	many	11	TRBV27	CASSQRDEQYF	TGTGCCAGCAGTCAACGCGACGAGCAGTACTTC
TRBJ1-2	TRBD1	-	15	TRBV30	CAWTPRGRGLYGYTF	TGTGCCTGGACTCCTAGGGGCAGGGGGCTCTATGGCTACACCTTC
TRBJ1-4	TRBD1	medium-sized	15	TRBV20-1	CSARSPGGQNEKLFF	TGCAGTGCTAGAAGCCCAGGGGGCCAAAATGAAAAACTGTTTTTT
TRBJ2-1	TRBD2	once	15	TRBV4-3	CASSQLAGINNEQFF	TGCGCTAGCAGCCAACTAGCGGGGATAAACAATGAGCAGTTCTTC
TRBJ2-7	TRBD1	-	17	TRBV13	CASSLREGQGASYERYF	TGTGCCAGCAGTTTACGCGAAGGACAGGGGGCTTCCTACGAGCGGTACTTC
TRBJ1-3	-	medium-sized	12	TRBV20-1	CSATVQAGAIYF	TGCAGTGCTACCGTCCAGGCTGGGGCCATATATTTT
TRBJ2-7	TRBD2	-	14	TRBV19	CASSISGRAYEQYF	TGTGCCAGTAGTATAAGCGGGAGGGCCTACGAGCAGTACTTC
TRBJ2-6	-	many	17	TRBV3-2	CASSQQIRGSGANVLTF	TGTGCCAGCAGCCAACAAATAAGAGGCTCTGGGGCCAACGTCCTGACTTTC
TRBJ2-1	TRBD2	-	13	TRBV11-2	CASSLGAGGEQFF	TGTGCCAGCAGCTTAGGAGCGGGAGGAGAGCAGTTCTTC
TRBJ2-1	TRBD2	-	19	TRBV6-1	CASSEASLILAGDYNEQFF	TGTGCCAGCAGTGAAGCTTCGCTGATTCTAGCGGGAGACTACAATGAGCAGTTCTTC
TRBJ2-1	-	many	15	TRBV6-2/TRBV6-3	CASSSAEHSYNEQFF	TGTGCCAGCAGTTCCGCAGAACACTCCTACAATGAGCAGTTCTTC
TRBJ1-6	-	medium-sized	13	TRBV7-3	CASSLGRYSPLHF	TGTGCCAGCAGCTTAGGGAGGTATTCACCCCTCCACTTT
TRBJ2-7	-	many	13	TRBV18	CASSPQGDYEQYF	TGTGCCAGCTCACCACAGGGTGACTACGAGCAGTACTTC
TRBJ2-6	-	many	15	TRBV19	CASSISFSGANVLTF	TGTGCCAGTAGTATTTCCTTCTCTGGGGCCAACGTCCTGACTTTC
TRBJ2-7	TRBD2	few	14	TRBV2	CASRGTSGGYEQYF	TGTGCCAGCAGGGGGACTAGCGGGGGCTACGAGCAGTACTTC
TRBJ2-1	TRBD2	few	16	TRBV4-1	CASSPGTSGRANEQFF	TGCGCCAGCAGCCCGGGGACTAGCGGGAGGGCCAATGAGCAGTTCTTC
TRBJ2-5	-	many	13	TRBV27	CASSLYLQETQYF	TGTGCCAGCAGTTTGTACCTCCAAGAGACCCAGTACTTC
TRBJ2-7	-	few	13	TRBV7-2	CASSTRVSYEQYF	TGTGCCAGCAGCACGAGGGTGTCCTACGAGCAGTACTTC
TRBJ2-7	-	many	12	TRBV5-6	CASSLVGDEQYF	TGTGCCAGCAGCTTGGTGGGGGACGAGCAGTACTTC
TRBJ2-7	-	many	13	TRBV10-2	CASRSGKNYEQYF	TGCGCCAGCCGGTCCGGGAAGAACTACGAGCAGTACTTC
TRBJ2-6	-	medium-sized	13	TRBV2	CASSSLGANVLTF	TGTGCCAGCAGCTCCCTTGGGGCCAACGTCCTGACTTTC
TRBJ1-2	-	-	16	TRBV6-5	CASSYSTDPQWDGYTF	TGTGCCAGCAGTTACTCGACAGACCCTCAGTGGGATGGCTACACCTTC
TRBJ2-3	-	many	11	TRBV29-1	CSVASTDTQYF	TGCAGCGTTGCGAGCACAGATACGCAGTATTTT
TRBJ1-5	-	many	15	TRBV2	CASSPFGGWNQPQHF	TGTGCCAGCAGTCCTTTCGGGGGGTGGAATCAGCCCCAGCATTTT
TRBJ2-1	-	medium-sized	15	TRBV24-1	CATSALGGLYNEQFF	TGTGCCACCAGTGCCCTGGGGGGACTGTACAATGAGCAGTTCTTC
TRBJ2-1	TRBD2	-	14	TRBV6-1	CASSELAGSPEQFF	TGTGCCAGCAGTGAACTAGCGGGCTCGCCTGAGCAGTTCTTC
TRBJ2-1	-	many	8	TRBV10-1	CASSEEFF	TGCGCCAGCAGTGAAGAGTTCTTC
TRBJ2-7	-	many	13	TRBV27	CASSLFDSYEQYF	TGTGCCAGCAGTTTATTCGATTCCTACGAGCAGTACTTC
TRBJ1-3	-	medium-sized	16	TRBV7-8	CASTGSTTYAGNTIYF	TGTGCCAGCACCGGGTCCACGACATACGCTGGAAACACCATATATTTT
TRBJ2-1	-	-	19	TRBV20-1	CSARLIVGLPPSSYNEQFF	TGCAGTGCTAGATTGATAGTGGGACTCCCACCGAGCTCCTACAATGAGCAGTTCTTC
TRBJ2-2	TRBD2	many	12	TRBV24-1	CATGTRSGELFF	TGTGCCACAGGGACTAGATCCGGGGAGCTGTTTTTT
TRBJ2-7	TRBD1	medium-sized	17	TRBV13	CASSLGEGQGASYEQYF	TGTGCCAGCAGCTTAGGCGAAGGACAGGGGGCTTCCTACGAGCAGTACTTC
TRBJ2-1	TRBD2	many	15	TRBV6-4	CASSAGLAGGDEQFF	TGTGCCAGCAGTGCCGGACTAGCGGGAGGGGATGAGCAGTTCTTC
TRBJ1-6	-	medium-sized	13	TRBV10-3	CAIGAAYNSPLHF	TGTGCCATCGGGGCAGCCTATAATTCACCCCTCCACTTT
TRBJ1-2	-	-	13	TRBV2	CASRDDSNYGYTF	TGTGCCAGCAGGGATGACAGTAACTATGGCTACACCTTC
TRBJ2-5	-	many	15	TRBV4-1	CASSQERDLGQTQYF	TGCGCCAGCAGCCAAGAGCGGGACCTCGGGCAGACCCAGTACTTC
TRBJ2-1	-	-	17	TRBV15	CATSSAGTTDLYNEQFF	TGTGCCACCAGCAGCGCCGGGACGACGGATCTGTACAATGAGCAGTTCTTC
TRBJ1-2	-	-	13	TRBV2	CASSFQGNRGYTF	TGTGCCAGCAGTTTTCAGGGGAATCGTGGCTACACCTTC
TRBJ1-4	TRBD1	many	14	TRBV4-2	CASSPDRGAGKLFF	TGTGCCAGCAGCCCTGACAGGGGGGCAGGAAAACTGTTTTTT
TRBJ2-5	-	many	14	TRBV19	CASSMRSLQETQYF	TGTGCCAGTAGTATGAGAAGCTTACAAGAGACCCAGTACTTC
TRBJ2-2	-	-	12	TRBV6-5	CASSYSGGELFF	TGTGCCAGCAGTTACTCAGGCGGGGAGCTGTTTTTT
TRBJ1-6	-	many	15	TRBV20-1	CSAREIGSDNSPLHF	TGCAGTGCTAGAGAAATTGGGTCGGATAATTCACCCCTCCACTTT
TRBJ2-7	-	-	12	TRBV7-9	CASSLERSEQYF	TGTGCCAGCAGCTTGGAAAGGAGCGAGCAGTACTTC
TRBJ2-4	TRBD1	many	18	TRBV6-4	CASTNRPGQVPAKNIQYF	TGTGCCAGCACTAATCGACCGGGACAGGTTCCAGCCAAAAACATTCAGTACTTC
TRBJ2-7	TRBD2	many	15	TRBV6-1	CASSGPAGGPHEQYF	TGTGCCAGCAGTGGTCCAGCGGGAGGGCCCCACGAGCAGTACTTC
TRBJ2-7	TRBD1	-	12	TRBV20-1	CSVVTGDYEQYF	TGCAGTGTCGTGACAGGGGACTACGAGCAGTACTTC
TRBJ2-7	-	-	13	TRBV4-1	CASSQDGEYEQYF	TGCGCCAGCAGCCAAGACGGGGAGTACGAGCAGTACTTC
TRBJ1-1	-	few	13	TRBV14	CASSQDQYTEAFF	TGTGCCAGCAGCCAAGATCAGTACACTGAAGCTTTCTTT